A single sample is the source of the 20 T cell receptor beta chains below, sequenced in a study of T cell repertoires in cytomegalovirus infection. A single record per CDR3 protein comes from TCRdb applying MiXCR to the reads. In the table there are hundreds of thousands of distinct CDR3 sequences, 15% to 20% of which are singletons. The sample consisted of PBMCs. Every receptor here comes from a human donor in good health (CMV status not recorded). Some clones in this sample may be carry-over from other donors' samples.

The CDR3: CAWSVWDRNTEAFF. DNA of the CDR3: TGTGCCTGGAGTGTATGGGACAGGAACACTGAAGCTTTCTTT. The V gene is TRBV30, the J gene TRBJ1-1, with 7 bases lining up with TRBD1. With V trimmed by 0 bases and J by 1 base, 2 bases remained unmatched. Germline assignment: CDR1 GTSNPN and CDR2 SVGIG (reference sequence). This CDR3 contains 14 residues.

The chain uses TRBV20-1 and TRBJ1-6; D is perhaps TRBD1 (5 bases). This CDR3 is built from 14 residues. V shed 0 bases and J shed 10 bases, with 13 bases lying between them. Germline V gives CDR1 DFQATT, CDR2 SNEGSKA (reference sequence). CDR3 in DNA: TGCAGTGCTAGAGATGGGGGGGAAGGCTCACCCCTCCACTTT. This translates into CSARDGGEGSPLHF.

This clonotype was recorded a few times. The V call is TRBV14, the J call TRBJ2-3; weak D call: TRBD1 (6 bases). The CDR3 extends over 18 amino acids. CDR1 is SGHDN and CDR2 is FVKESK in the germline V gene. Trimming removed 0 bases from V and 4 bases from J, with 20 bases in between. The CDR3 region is CASSQEWTAYPPADTQYF. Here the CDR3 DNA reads TGTGCCAGCAGCCAAGAGTGGACAGCCTACCCCCCCGCAGATACGCAGTATTTT.

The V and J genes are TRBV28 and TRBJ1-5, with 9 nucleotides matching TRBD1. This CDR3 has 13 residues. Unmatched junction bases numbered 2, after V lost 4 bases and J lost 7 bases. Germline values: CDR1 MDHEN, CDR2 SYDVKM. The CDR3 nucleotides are TGTGCCAGCAGTTCCGGACAGGGGCAGCCCCAGCATTTT. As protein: CASSSGQGQPQHF.

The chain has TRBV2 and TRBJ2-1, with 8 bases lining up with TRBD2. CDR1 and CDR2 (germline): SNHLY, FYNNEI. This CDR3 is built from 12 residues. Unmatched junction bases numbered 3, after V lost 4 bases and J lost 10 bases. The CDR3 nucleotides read TGTGCCAGCAGTGTAGCGGGAACAGAGCAGTTCTTC. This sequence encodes CASSVAGTEQFF.

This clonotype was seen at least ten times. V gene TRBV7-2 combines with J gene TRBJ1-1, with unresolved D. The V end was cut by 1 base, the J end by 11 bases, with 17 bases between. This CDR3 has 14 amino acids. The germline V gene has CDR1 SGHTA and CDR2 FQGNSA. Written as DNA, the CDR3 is TGTGCCAGCAGCTTAGTCATGCGGTCCGCCCTTGCTTTCTTT. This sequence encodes CASSLVMRSALAFF. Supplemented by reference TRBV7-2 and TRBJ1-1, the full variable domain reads GAGVSQSPSNKVTEKGKDVELRCDPISGHTALYWYRQSLGQGLEFLIYFQGNSAPDKSGLPSDRFSAERTGGSVSTLTIQRTQQEDSAVYLCASSLVMRSALAFFGQGTRLTVV.

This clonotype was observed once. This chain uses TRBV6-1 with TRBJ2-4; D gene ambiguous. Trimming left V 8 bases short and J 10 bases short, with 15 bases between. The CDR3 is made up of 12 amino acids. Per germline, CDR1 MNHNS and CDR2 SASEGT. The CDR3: CASLTMGGIQYF. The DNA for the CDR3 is TGTGCCAGCCTGACCATGGGTGGAATTCAGTACTTC.

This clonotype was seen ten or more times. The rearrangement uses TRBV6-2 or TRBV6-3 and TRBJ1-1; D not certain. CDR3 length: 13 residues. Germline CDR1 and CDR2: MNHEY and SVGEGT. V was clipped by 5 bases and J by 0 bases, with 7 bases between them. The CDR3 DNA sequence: TGTGCCAGCAGTCGCGATATGAACACTGAAGCTTTCTTT. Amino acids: CASSRDMNTEAFF.

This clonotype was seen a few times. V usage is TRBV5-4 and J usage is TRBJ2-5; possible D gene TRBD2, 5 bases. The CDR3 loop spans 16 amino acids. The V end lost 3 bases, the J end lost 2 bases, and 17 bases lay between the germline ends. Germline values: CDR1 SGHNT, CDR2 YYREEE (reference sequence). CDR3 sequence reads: CASSSSSTRGQETQYF. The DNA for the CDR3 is TGTGCCAGCAGCTCCTCGTCGACCAGAGGGCAAGAGACCCAGTACTTC.

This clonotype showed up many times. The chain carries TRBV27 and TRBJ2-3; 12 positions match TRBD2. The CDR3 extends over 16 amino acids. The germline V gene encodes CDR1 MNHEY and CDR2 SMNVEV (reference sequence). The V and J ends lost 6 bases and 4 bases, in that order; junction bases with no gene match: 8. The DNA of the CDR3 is TGTGCCAGCAGATTACTAGCGGGGGGTGGCCCAGATACGCAGTATTTT. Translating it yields CASRLLAGGGPDTQYF.

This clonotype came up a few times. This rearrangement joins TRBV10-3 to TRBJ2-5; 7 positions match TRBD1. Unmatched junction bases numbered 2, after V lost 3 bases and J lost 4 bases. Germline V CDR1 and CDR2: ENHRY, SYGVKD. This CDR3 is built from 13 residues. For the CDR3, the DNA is TGTGCCATCAGTGATAGACAGGGAGAGACCCAGTACTTC. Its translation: CAISDRQGETQYF.

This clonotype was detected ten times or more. CDR3 sequence: CASSPLGWNEQFF. In DNA, the CDR3 is TGTGCCAGCAGCCCCCTGGGGTGGAATGAGCAGTTCTTC. The chain links TRBV7-2 to TRBJ2-1; D uncertain. V was cut by 5 bases and J by 7 bases, with 12 bases left in between. Germline CDR1 and CDR2: SGHTA and FQGNSA. This CDR3 spans 13 amino acids.

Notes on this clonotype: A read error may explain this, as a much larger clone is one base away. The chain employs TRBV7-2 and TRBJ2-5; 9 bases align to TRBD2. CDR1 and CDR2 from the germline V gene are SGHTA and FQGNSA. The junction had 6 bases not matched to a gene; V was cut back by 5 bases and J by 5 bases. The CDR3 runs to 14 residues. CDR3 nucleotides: TGTGCCAGCAGCCGCGGGGGGGGCGGGGAGACCCAGTACTTC. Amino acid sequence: CASSRGGGGETQYF.

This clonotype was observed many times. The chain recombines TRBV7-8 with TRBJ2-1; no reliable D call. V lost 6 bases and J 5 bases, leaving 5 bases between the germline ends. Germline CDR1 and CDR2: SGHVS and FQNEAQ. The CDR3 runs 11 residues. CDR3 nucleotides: TGTGCCAGCAGTTGGGACAATGAGCAGTTCTTC. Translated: CASSWDNEQFF.

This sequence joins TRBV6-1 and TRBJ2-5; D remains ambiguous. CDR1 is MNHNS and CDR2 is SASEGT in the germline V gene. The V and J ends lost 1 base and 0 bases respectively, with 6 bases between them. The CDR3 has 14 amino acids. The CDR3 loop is CASSEGRYQETQYF. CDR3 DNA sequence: TGTGCCAGCAGTGAAGGACGGTACCAAGAGACCCAGTACTTC.

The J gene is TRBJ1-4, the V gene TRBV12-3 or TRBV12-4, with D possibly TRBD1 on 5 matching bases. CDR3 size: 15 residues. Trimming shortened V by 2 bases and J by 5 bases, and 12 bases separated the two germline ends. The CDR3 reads CASSLWGRGNEKLFF. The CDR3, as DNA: TGTGCCAGCAGTTTATGGGGACGGGGAAATGAAAAACTGTTTTTT.

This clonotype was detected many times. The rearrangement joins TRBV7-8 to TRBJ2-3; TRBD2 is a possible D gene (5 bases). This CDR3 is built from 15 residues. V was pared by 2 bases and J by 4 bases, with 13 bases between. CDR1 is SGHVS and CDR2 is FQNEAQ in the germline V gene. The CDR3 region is CASSLRRVLPDTQYF. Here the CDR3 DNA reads TGTGCCAGCAGCTTAAGGCGGGTTCTCCCAGATACGCAGTATTTT.

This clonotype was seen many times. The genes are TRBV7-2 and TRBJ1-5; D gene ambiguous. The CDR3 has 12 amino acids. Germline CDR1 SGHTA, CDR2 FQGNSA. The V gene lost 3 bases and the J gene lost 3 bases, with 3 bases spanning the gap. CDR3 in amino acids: CASSFANQPQHF. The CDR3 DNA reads TGTGCCAGCAGCTTCGCCAATCAGCCCCAGCATTTT.

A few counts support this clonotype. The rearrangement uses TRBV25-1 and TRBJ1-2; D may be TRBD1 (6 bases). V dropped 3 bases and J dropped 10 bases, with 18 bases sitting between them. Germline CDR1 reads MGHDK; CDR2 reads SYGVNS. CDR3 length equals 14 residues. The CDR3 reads CASSDVGGPEIYTF. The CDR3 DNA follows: TGTGCCAGCAGTGACGTAGGGGGACCGGAGATCTACACCTTC.

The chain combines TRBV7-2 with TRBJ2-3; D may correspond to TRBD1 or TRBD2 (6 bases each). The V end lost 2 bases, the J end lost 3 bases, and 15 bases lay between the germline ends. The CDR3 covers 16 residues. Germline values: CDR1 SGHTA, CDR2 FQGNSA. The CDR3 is CASSLRVGGGTDTQYF. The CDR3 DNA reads TGTGCCAGCAGCTTACGAGTGGGGGGCGGGACAGATACGCAGTATTTT.